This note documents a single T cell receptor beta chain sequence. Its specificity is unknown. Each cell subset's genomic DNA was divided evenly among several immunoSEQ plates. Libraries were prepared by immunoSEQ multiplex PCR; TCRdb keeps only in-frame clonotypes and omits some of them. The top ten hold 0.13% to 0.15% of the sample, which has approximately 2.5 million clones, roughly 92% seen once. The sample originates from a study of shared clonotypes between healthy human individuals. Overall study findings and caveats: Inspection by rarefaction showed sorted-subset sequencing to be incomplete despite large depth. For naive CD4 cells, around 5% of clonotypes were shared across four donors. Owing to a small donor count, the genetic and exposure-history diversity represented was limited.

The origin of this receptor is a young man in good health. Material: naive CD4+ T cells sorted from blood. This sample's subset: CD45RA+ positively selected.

The CDR3 bases are TGCGCCAGCACCACGGGGGTGGTAGAGACCCAGTACTTC. Its translation is CASTTGVVETQYF. This chain uses TRBV5-1 with TRBJ2-5; D perhaps matches TRBD2 (6 bases). Germline V CDR1 and CDR2: SGHRS, YFSETQ. CDR3 length: 13 residues. V lost 6 bases and J lost 4, with 13 bases in between.